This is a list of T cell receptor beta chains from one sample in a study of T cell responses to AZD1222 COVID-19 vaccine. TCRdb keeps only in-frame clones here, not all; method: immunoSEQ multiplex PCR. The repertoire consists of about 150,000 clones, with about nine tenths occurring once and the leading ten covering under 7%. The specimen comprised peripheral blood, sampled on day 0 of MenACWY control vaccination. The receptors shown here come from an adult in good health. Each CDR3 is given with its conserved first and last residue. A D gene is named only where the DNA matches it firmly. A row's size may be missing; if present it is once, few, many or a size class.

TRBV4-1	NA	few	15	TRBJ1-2	CASSLAPGTDYGYTF	TGCGCCAGCAGCCTTGCCCCCGGGACGGACTATGGCTACACCTTC
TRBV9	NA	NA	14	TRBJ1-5	CASSVGLGNQPQHF	TGTGCCAGCAGCGTAGGTTTGGGGAATCAGCCCCAGCATTTT
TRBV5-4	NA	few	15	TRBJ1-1	CASSLPSGGGTEAFF	TGTGCCAGCAGCTTGCCATCTGGGGGGGGTACTGAAGCTTTCTTT
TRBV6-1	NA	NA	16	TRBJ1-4	CASSGRHALTNEKLFF	TGTGCCAGCAGTGGAAGACACGCGCTAACTAATGAAAAACTGTTTTTT
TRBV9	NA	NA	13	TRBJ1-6	CASSVDPYSPLHF	TGTGCCAGCAGCGTAGACCCATATTCACCCCTCCACTTT
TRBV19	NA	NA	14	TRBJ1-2	CASSIRGARDGYTF	TGTGCCAGTAGTATAAGGGGAGCGCGAGATGGCTACACCTTC
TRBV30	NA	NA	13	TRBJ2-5	CAWSVEQQETQYF	TGTGCCTGGAGTGTTGAACAGCAAGAGACCCAGTACTTC
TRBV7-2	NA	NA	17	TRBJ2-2	CASSPGGGRGLAGELFF	TGTGCCAGCAGCCCGGGGGGCGGCAGGGGGCTCGCCGGGGAGCTGTTTTTT
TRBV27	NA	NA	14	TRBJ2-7	CASSNVLLIGEQYF	TGTGCCAGCAGTAACGTGCTCCTTATAGGGGAGCAGTACTTC
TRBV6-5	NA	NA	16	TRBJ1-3	CASSYKGPSSGNTIYF	TGTGCCAGCAGTTACAAGGGCCCTAGCTCTGGAAACACCATATATTTT
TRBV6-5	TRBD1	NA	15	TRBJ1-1	CASSTYRGFGTEAFF	TGTGCCAGCAGTACCTACAGGGGGTTCGGCACTGAAGCTTTCTTT